This T cell receptor beta chain was captured by sequencing in a study of read filtering for tumor transcriptome and immune sequencing. Study-level information: Mean patient age was roughly 70 years, range roughly 40 to 80; approximately 18 male, around 15 female. R-ISS stage counts were about eight for I, about 17 for II, 7 for III.

This clonotype was detected ten times or more. Its antigen is unidentified. This library used 300 to 450 ng RNA and molecular barcoded adaptors spanning alpha/delta and beta/gamma chains. TCRdb redid the calling of the reads with MiXCR, one entry per CDR3 protein. The sample includes about 24,000 distinct CDR3 sequences, around a fifth of them seen just once. Germline CDR1 and CDR2: KGHSH and LQKENI. The CDR3 is 14 residues long. Trimming removed 2 bases from V and 0 bases from J, with 6 bases in between. Study-wide points: IR-seq and RNA-seq agreed better without single-read clonotypes. The sorted CD138-negative fraction was a mixed bone marrow immune population, not purified T cells.

V and J are TRBV18 and TRBJ2-3; no clear D. The sequence derives from a donor aged 40 or over with multiple myeloma. The sequencing input was a population of CD138-negative cells sorted from bone marrow. The CDR3 DNA follows: TGTGCCAGCTCACCATCTTCTAGCACAGATACGCAGTATTTT. It translates to CASSPSSSTDTQYF. Full variable domain (missing parts from reference TRBV18 and TRBJ2-3): NAGVMQNPRHLVRRRGQEARLRCSPMKGHSHVYWYRQLPEEGLKFMVYLQKENIIDESGMPKERFSAEFPKEGPSILRIQQVVRGDSAAYFCASSPSSSTDTQYFGPGTRLTVL.